One sample yielded the 7 T cell receptor beta chains listed below, sequenced in a study of T cell repertoires in cytomegalovirus infection. Their recognized antigens are unknown. MiXCR was run by TCRdb on the reads, yielding one entry per CDR3 protein. The sample contains hundreds of thousands of distinct CDR3 sequences, about 33% of which appear only once. Material: cultured PBMCs, obtained from culture after CMV antigen stimulation. The receptors originated from a human donor in good health (CMV status not recorded). Some clones in this sample may be carry-over from other donors' samples.

The rearrangement joins TRBV7-2 to TRBJ2-1, with 7 bases lining up with TRBD2. Germline V lookup: CDR1 SGHTA, CDR2 FQGNSA. Trimming took 1 base from V and 4 from J; bases not matched to a gene: 13. The CDR3 has 18 amino acids. CDR3: CASSLEDPLREWYNEQFF. CDR3 DNA sequence: TGTGCCAGCAGCTTAGAGGATCCACTGCGGGAGTGGTACAATGAGCAGTTCTTC. Full variable domain (rest looked up from reference TRBV7-2 and TRBJ2-1): GAGVSQSPSNKVTEKGKDVELRCDPISGHTALYWYRQSLGQGLEFLIYFQGNSAPDKSGLPSDRFSAERTGGSVSTLTIQRTQQEDSAVYLCASSLEDPLREWYNEQFFGPGTRLTVL.

The chain links TRBV6-2 or TRBV6-3 to TRBJ1-4; the D is unclear. V was shortened by 5 bases and J by 4 bases, with 11 bases between the two germline ends. The CDR3 extends over 14 amino acids. The germline CDR1 and CDR2 sequences are MNHEY and SVGEGT. This chain's CDR3 is CASSPSGHNEKLFF. Written as DNA, the CDR3 is TGTGCCAGCAGTCCGTCCGGCCATAATGAAAAACTGTTTTTT.

This clonotype has more than one count but fewer than ten. This rearrangement joins TRBV5-6 to TRBJ2-6; D is undetermined. Trimming shortened V by 6 bases and J by 0 bases, and 10 bases separated the two germline ends. The CDR3 length is 15 residues. Germline V gives CDR1 SGHDT, CDR2 YYEEEE. CDR3: CASNQWYSGANVLTF. CDR3 DNA sequence: TGTGCCAGCAATCAGTGGTACTCTGGGGCCAACGTCCTGACTTTC.

This clonotype was seen a handful of times. The genes are TRBV27 and TRBJ2-3, with 9 bases that match TRBD1. Germline V gene sequence: CDR1 MNHEY, CDR2 SMNVEV (reference sequence). The CDR3 is made up of 14 amino acids. The V gene end was trimmed by 7 bases and the J gene end by 1 base; junction bases not matched to a gene: 3. This chain's CDR3 is CASKRTGGTDTQYF. The DNA for the CDR3 is TGTGCCAGCAAAAGGACAGGGGGCACAGATACGCAGTATTTT.

This clonotype was detected only a few times. The genes are TRBV7-9 and TRBJ2-1; no clear D. CDR1 is SEHNR and CDR2 is FQNEAQ in the germline V gene (reference sequence). This CDR3 has 13 residues. V lost 4 bases, J lost 7 bases, and 11 bases lay in between. CDR3 bases: TGTGCCAGCAGCTCAGGTCACTTAAATGAGCAGTTCTTC. Protein product: CASSSGHLNEQFF.

In this sample, this clonotype turned up many times. V and J are TRBV7-2 and TRBJ2-5, with unresolved D. V lost 2 bases and J 5 bases, leaving 9 bases between the germline ends. The length of the CDR3 is 13 residues. CDR1 is SGHTA and CDR2 is FQGNSA in the germline V gene. The CDR3: CASSLSPGETQYF. The DNA for the CDR3 is TGTGCCAGCAGCTTATCTCCCGGCGAGACCCAGTACTTC.

This clonotype was detected ten times or more. The rearrangement joins TRBV7-2 to TRBJ2-3; D may be TRBD2 (7 bases). Trimming cost V 6 bases and J 3 bases, with 19 bases left between them. There are 16 residues in the CDR3. CDR1 is SGHTA, CDR2 FQGNSA, per germline. CDR3 in amino acids: CASSISAGARTDTQYF. The DNA for the CDR3 is TGTGCCAGCAGTATTAGTGCGGGGGCGAGGACAGATACGCAGTATTTT.